These 28 T cell receptor beta chains were sequenced from one sample in a study of T cells after somatic rescue of genetic block. TCRdb's copy holds only in-frame clones and misses some; the assay was immunoSEQ multiplex PCR. The table includes 68,000 or so clones, 92% detected once. The sample comprised peripheral blood mononuclear cells (PBMCs). The source is a man between 40 and 49 years old.

J is TRBJ1-2 and V is TRBV5-1; the match to TRBD1 covers 11 bases. V lost 4 bases and J lost 0; bases outside the gene matches: 2. Per the germline V gene, CDR1 is SGHRS and CDR2 is YFSETQ. CDR3 size: 15 residues. The CDR3 spells CASSLGQGANYGYTF. DNA of the CDR3: TGCGCCAGCAGCCTGGGACAGGGGGCTAACTATGGCTACACCTTC.

V usage is TRBV29-1 and J usage is TRBJ2-7; D gene uncertain. The V end lost 0 bases, the J end lost 0 bases, and 12 bases lay between the germline ends. This CDR3 is 15 amino acids long. Germline V gives CDR1 SQVTM, CDR2 ANQGSEA. The chain's CDR3 is CSVEDQSQNSYEQYF. In nucleotides, the CDR3 is TGCAGCGTTGAAGATCAATCACAGAACTCCTACGAGCAGTACTTC.

This clone was detected once. The chain employs TRBV28 and TRBJ2-7; 10 bases align to TRBD1. This CDR3 comprises 17 residues. Germline lookup yields CDR1 MDHEN and CDR2 SYDVKM. Germline trimming cut 4 bases from V and 0 bases from J; bases unmatched to any gene: 9. CDR3 in amino acids: CASSSLTGGRHSYEQYF. CDR3 bases: TGTGCCAGCAGTTCGTTGACAGGGGGCCGCCACTCCTACGAGCAGTACTTC.

The chain uses TRBV2 and TRBJ1-1; TRBD1 is a possible D gene (5 bases). Looked up from germline, CDR1 is SNHLY and CDR2 is FYNNEI. V was cut by 4 bases and J by 11 bases, with 17 bases left in between. The CDR3 is 13 residues long. The CDR3 region is CASSAGNLGTAFF. DNA of the CDR3: TGTGCCAGCAGTGCGGGGAACTTGGGGACGGCTTTCTTT.

The chain carries TRBV19 and TRBJ2-3; 12 bases are a match to TRBD2. CDR1 and CDR2 (germline): LNHDA, SQIVND (reference sequence). This CDR3 has 17 amino acids. After removal of 4 bases from V and 4 bases from J, the junction contained 9 bases not matched to a gene. The CDR3 region has the DNA TGTGCCAGTAGTACGGGACTAGCGGGTTTCGTCCCAGATACGCAGTATTTT. Encoded protein: CASSTGLAGFVPDTQYF.

The chain joins TRBV5-8 to TRBJ1-6; D possibly corresponds to TRBD1 (6 bases). V was trimmed by 0 bases and J by 5 bases, leaving 12 bases between them. The CDR3 contains 16 residues. Germline loops: CDR1 SGHTS, CDR2 YDEGEE. CDR3 sequence reads: CASSLVGQMDNSPLHF. The CDR3 DNA reads TGTGCCAGCAGCTTGGTTGGACAGATGGATAATTCACCCCTCCACTTT.

Here the CDR3 DNA reads TGTGCCAGCAGCGGGACAGGGGGTCCCTACGAGCAGTACTTC. This encodes CASSGTGGPYEQYF. V usage is TRBV27 and J usage is TRBJ2-5, with 11 bases that match TRBD1. The DNA end is more similar to TRBJ2-7, so the J call may be wrong. From germline, CDR1 is MNHEY and CDR2 SMNVEV (reference sequence). There are 14 residues in the CDR3.

V is TRBV7-9 and J is TRBJ1-1; TRBD1 is a possible D gene (6 bases). The CDR3 spans 13 residues. Trimming took off 8 bases at V and 1 base at J, with 11 bases between the two ends. Germline values: CDR1 SEHNR, CDR2 FQNEAQ (reference sequence). The CDR3 protein is CASSEGGNTEAFF. The CDR3 DNA is TGTGCCAGCTCCGAGGGGGGGAACACTGAAGCTTTCTTT.

This sequence joins TRBV7-2 and TRBJ2-2, with 7 bases that match TRBD2. The CDR3 covers 15 residues. Germline CDR1 is SGHTA and CDR2 is FQGNSA. The V segment lost 0 bases and the J segment 6 bases; nucleotides outside the gene matches: 4. CDR3 DNA: TGTGCCAGCAGCTTAGCGCGGGGAGGGGCCGGGGAGCTGTTTTTT. Translation: CASSLARGGAGELFF.

The chain is built from TRBV6-6 and TRBJ2-5, with 12 bases lining up with TRBD2. The CDR3 totals 16 residues. Per germline, CDR1 MNHNY and CDR2 SVGAGI (reference sequence). Germline trimming cut 4 bases from V and 5 bases from J; bases unmatched to any gene: 8. This CDR3 is CASSSPTSGGWETQYF. CDR3 sequence (DNA): TGTGCCAGCAGTTCCCCGACTAGCGGGGGTTGGGAGACCCAGTACTTC.

This chain links TRBV9 with TRBJ1-2; D possibly corresponds to TRBD1 (6 bases). V dropped 4 bases and J dropped 7 bases, with 11 bases sitting between them. This CDR3 is built from 12 residues. CDR1 SGDLS and CDR2 YYNGEE come from the germline V gene. The CDR3 is CASSPGGAGYTF. The CDR3 coding sequence is TGTGCCAGCAGCCCGGGGGGCGCTGGCTACACCTTC. Looking up the rest from reference TRBV9 and TRBJ1-2 gives the full variable domain: DSGVTQTPKHLITATGQRVTLRCSPRSGDLSVYWYQQSLDQGLQFLIQYYNGEERAKGNILERFSAQQFPDLHSELNLSSLELGDSALYFCASSPGGAGYTFGSGTRLTVV.

The chain combines TRBV6-1 with TRBJ2-3, with 9 nucleotides matching TRBD2. The CDR3 is made up of 16 amino acids. After removal of 2 bases from V and 1 base from J, the junction contained 4 bases not matched to a gene. Per the germline V gene, CDR1 is MNHNS and CDR2 is SASEGT. DNA for the CDR3: TGTGCCAGCAGTGAAACCTTAGCGGGGGGCACAGATACGCAGTATTTT. It yields the protein CASSETLAGGTDTQYF.

The DNA of the CDR3 is TGTGCCAGCAGTGGACAGGGCTTGACAGGCTGGGGGGATGAAAAACTGTTTTTT. Residues: CASSGQGLTGWGDEKLFF. The chain uses TRBV27 and TRBJ1-4; TRBD1 matches 8 bases. This CDR3 is built from 18 residues. Germline CDR1 reads MNHEY; CDR2 reads SMNVEV (reference sequence). The ends lost 5 bases at V and 6 bases at J; junction bases unmatched: 17.

V and J are TRBV28 and TRBJ1-6; 11 nucleotides align to TRBD1. The CDR3 consists of 15 residues. V trimming: 8 bases; J trimming: 9 bases; junction bases outside the gene matches: 9. Germline V gene lookup returns CDR1 MDHEN and CDR2 SYDVKM. CDR3 DNA: TGTGCCAGCGGGGGATCCGGGACAGGGGGTTCACCCCTCCACTTT. Translation gives CASGGSGTGGSPLHF.

The V gene is TRBV4-1, the J gene TRBJ1-4; D not certain. Germline lookup yields CDR1 MGHRA and CDR2 YSYEKL. The V and J ends lost 5 bases and 5 bases respectively, with 6 bases between them. The CDR3 covers 12 residues. CDR3 in amino acids: CASSVPNEKLFF. The DNA of the CDR3 is TGCGCCAGCAGCGTGCCGAATGAAAAACTGTTTTTT.

V and J are TRBV15 and TRBJ2-3, with D perhaps matching TRBD2 (6 bases). V was clipped by 2 bases and J by 1 base, with 10 bases between them. This CDR3 comprises 15 residues. Germline CDR1 and CDR2: LNHNV and YYDKDF (reference sequence). CDR3 DNA sequence: TGTGCCACCAGCAGATTTCTAGCGCGCACAGATACGCAGTATTTT. It translates to CATSRFLARTDTQYF.

The chain links TRBV10-3 to TRBJ1-5, with TRBD1 matching over 7 bases. Looked up from germline, CDR1 is ENHRY and CDR2 is SYGVKD. The CDR3 runs to 15 residues. The trim removed 6 bases at V and 3 bases at J, leaving 8 bases unmatched. CDR3 DNA: TGTGCCATCAGAGACCACCAGGGGGACAATCAGCCCCAGCATTTT. This codes for CAIRDHQGDNQPQHF.

The chain recombines TRBV19 with TRBJ1-5; TRBD1 matches at 7 bases. This CDR3 has 18 residues. The V gene end was trimmed by 3 bases and the J gene end by 0 bases; junction bases not matched to a gene: 11. Looked up from germline, CDR1 is LNHDA and CDR2 is SQIVND (reference sequence). CDR3 nucleotide sequence: TGTGCCAGTAGTATGGAGGGGGCGGCCGTATATAGCAATCAGCCCCAGCATTTT. It specifies CASSMEGAAVYSNQPQHF.

This chain links TRBV18 with TRBJ2-7; 7 nucleotides align to TRBD1. Per germline, CDR1 KGHSH and CDR2 LQKENI. CDR3 size: 15 residues. V dropped 6 bases and J dropped 4; count of bases not matched to a gene: 12. CDR3 sequence: CASSQTGTEYYEQYF. CDR3 sequence (DNA): TGTGCCAGCTCTCAAACCGGGACAGAGTATTACGAGCAGTACTTC.

This chain links TRBV10-1 with TRBJ2-6, with D uncertain. V was shortened by 3 bases and J by 4 bases, with 4 bases between the two germline ends. The length of the CDR3 is 13 residues. Per the germline V gene, CDR1 is WNHNN and CDR2 is SYGVQD (reference sequence). The CDR3 nucleotides read TGCGCCAGCAGTGAATCAGGGGCCAACGTCCTGACTTTC. Its translation: CASSESGANVLTF.

CDR3 sequence reads: CASSPKGIMSSYEQYF. The CDR3 DNA follows: TGCGCCAGCAGCCCCAAAGGCATAATGAGCTCCTACGAGCAGTACTTC. This chain links TRBV4-1 with TRBJ2-7; D gene uncertain. The germline CDR1 and CDR2 sequences are MGHRA and YSYEKL. This CDR3 has 16 residues. V dropped 4 bases and J dropped 0 bases, with 16 bases sitting between them.

CDR3 amino acids: CASSRTDQETQYF. The CDR3 DNA sequence: TGTGCCAGCAGCAGGACAGATCAAGAGACCCAGTACTTC. The rearrangement uses TRBV7-2 and TRBJ2-5; TRBD1 might be the D (6 bases). This CDR3 is built from 13 residues. V lost 5 bases and J lost 2, with 9 bases in between. Per germline, CDR1 SGHTA and CDR2 FQGNSA.

The V and J genes are TRBV5-1 and TRBJ2-1; D is uncertain. This CDR3 contains 15 residues. V was clipped by 2 bases and J by 0 bases, with 9 bases between them. Per germline, CDR1 SGHRS and CDR2 YFSETQ. CDR3 sequence: CASSLDESSYNEQFF. DNA of the CDR3: TGCGCCAGCAGCTTAGATGAGAGCTCCTACAATGAGCAGTTCTTC.

This chain uses TRBV6-5 with TRBJ2-7; D tentatively fits TRBD1 or TRBD2 (5 bases each). V lost 2 bases to trimming and J lost 5 bases, with 13 bases between them. Germline V CDR1 and CDR2: MNHEY, SVGAGI. The CDR3 contains 14 residues. DNA of the CDR3: TGTGCCAGCAGTTACGGGACCCGCGCTAACGAGCAGTACTTC. It yields the protein CASSYGTRANEQYF.

The chain employs TRBV10-2 and TRBJ2-1; D is perhaps TRBD1 or TRBD2 (5 bases each). This CDR3 has 15 residues. Trimming took off 8 bases at V and 7 bases at J, with 21 bases between the two ends. The germline V gene has CDR1 WSHSY and CDR2 SAAADI. CDR3 region: CASGESLGALNEQFF. DNA for the CDR3: TGCGCCAGCGGGGAGAGCCTTGGGGCCTTAAATGAGCAGTTCTTC.

V gene TRBV27 combines with J gene TRBJ2-7, with 7 bases identical to TRBD2. The CDR3 has 15 residues. V was clipped by 6 bases and J by 0 bases; unmatched bases: 8. The germline gives CDR1 MNHEY, CDR2 SMNVEV (reference sequence). The CDR3 region is CASSPDPSGSYEQYF. DNA of the CDR3: TGTGCCAGCAGCCCCGACCCTAGCGGCTCCTACGAGCAGTACTTC.

This chain links TRBV7-6 with TRBJ2-1, with TRBD2 identical over 9 bases. Trimming removed 1 base from V and 0 bases from J; junction bases left unmatched: 4. Germline values: CDR1 SGHVS, CDR2 FNYEAQ. This CDR3 is 17 amino acids long. CDR3 loop: CASSLDAGGDSYNEQFF. In DNA, the CDR3 is TGTGCCAGCAGCTTAGATGCGGGGGGGGACTCCTACAATGAGCAGTTCTTC.

This chain joins TRBV6-4 and TRBJ2-2; TRBD1 is a possible D gene (6 bases). The CDR3 extends over 14 amino acids. Trimming stripped 6 bases from V and 6 bases from J, with 14 bases between. Looked up from germline, CDR1 is MRHNA and CDR2 is SNTAGT. In nucleotides, the CDR3 is TGTGCCAGCAGCCCCGAAGCAGGGGCCGGGGAGCTGTTTTTT. Translating gives CASSPEAGAGELFF.